The rows below give T cell receptor beta chains drawn from one sample of a study of T cells in Graves' hyperthyroidism and ophthalmopathy. In TCRdb, the multiplex PCR reads were re-called with MiXCR into one record per CDR3 protein. Of under 750,000 distinct CDR3 sequences in the sample, roughly 20% were seen once. Sequenced: blood. The receptors were gathered from a woman aged 50 to 60 with Graves' hyperthyroidism that later progressed to Graves' ophthalmopathy. Both conserved end residues are part of each CDR3. The D gene is left open where the match is weak. Clone sizes are given selectively: once, few, many, or a class where the clone is expanded.

d_call: -; j_call: TRBJ1-3; v_call: TRBV4-2; clone_size: -; cdr3_aa: CASSQGLRLGGTLSGNTIYF; cdr3_nt: TGTGCCAGCAGCCAAGGGTTAAGGTTGGGAGGTACACTCTCTGGAAACACCATATATTTT
d_call: TRBD2; j_call: TRBJ2-5; v_call: TRBV7-9; clone_size: few; cdr3_aa: CASSFATGGKETQYF; cdr3_nt: TGTGCCAGCAGCTTCGCAACGGGGGGGAAAGAGACCCAGTACTTC
d_call: TRBD1; j_call: TRBJ1-2; v_call: TRBV6-1; clone_size: many; cdr3_aa: CASSWDRGRQGGYTF; cdr3_nt: TGTGCCAGCAGTTGGGACAGGGGGCGGCAGGGTGGCTACACCTTC
d_call: TRBD2; j_call: TRBJ2-7; v_call: TRBV20-1; clone_size: -; cdr3_aa: CSASLAGVNEQYF; cdr3_nt: TGCAGTGCTAGCTTAGCGGGGGTCAACGAGCAGTACTTC
d_call: -; j_call: TRBJ2-2; v_call: TRBV6-6; clone_size: few; cdr3_aa: CASSYSIRQVNTGELFF; cdr3_nt: TGTGCCAGCAGTTACTCGATTCGCCAGGTCAACACCGGGGAGCTGTTTTTT
d_call: -; j_call: TRBJ2-1; v_call: TRBV11-3; clone_size: many; cdr3_aa: CASSLHVTSNEQFF; cdr3_nt: TGTGCCAGCAGCTTACATGTGACGAGCAATGAGCAGTTCTTC
d_call: -; j_call: TRBJ2-7; v_call: TRBV12-5; clone_size: few; cdr3_aa: CASGLPGDTYEQYF; cdr3_nt: TGTGCTAGTGGTTTGCCAGGCGATACCTACGAGCAGTACTTC
d_call: TRBD1; j_call: TRBJ1-4; v_call: TRBV5-1; clone_size: -; cdr3_aa: CASSLQGAQAREKLFF; cdr3_nt: TGCGCCAGCAGCTTACAGGGGGCGCAAGCTCGGGAAAAACTGTTTTTT
d_call: -; j_call: TRBJ2-3; v_call: TRBV9; clone_size: -; cdr3_aa: CASSIHYSTDTQYF; cdr3_nt: TGTGCCAGCAGCATTCACTATAGCACAGATACGCAGTATTTT
d_call: -; j_call: TRBJ1-4; v_call: TRBV18; clone_size: many; cdr3_aa: CASSDSDEKLFF; cdr3_nt: TGTGCCAGCTCGGACAGCGATGAAAAACTGTTTTTT
d_call: -; j_call: TRBJ2-7; v_call: TRBV4-1; clone_size: -; cdr3_aa: CASSLTLGDYEQYF; cdr3_nt: TGCGCCAGCAGCCTAACATTAGGGGACTACGAGCAGTACTTC